This T cell receptor (beta chain) stems from a study of shared clonotypes between healthy human individuals. The ends were cut back, 3 bases at V and 0 bases at J, with 9 bases in the middle. Per the germline V gene, CDR1 is MNHNS and CDR2 is SASEGT. CDR3 length equals 14 residues. The table came from immunoSEQ multiplex PCR; TCRdb's copy has only in-frame clones and leaves some out. The sample yields a few hundred thousand clones, around 96% seen once. Caucasian adults living in Nashville, Tennessee, provided all samples. The study, taken as a whole, reports: Generally, naive subsets (rather than memory subsets) showed larger estimated richness.

To note about this clone: The antigen is undetermined.

The sample comprised memory CD8+ T cells sorted from blood. Regarding subset: CD45RO+ cells pooled with CCR7-negative TemRA cells. This TCR derives from a man aged 25 to 45 in good health. The chain couples TRBV6-1 to TRBJ2-7, with unresolved D. DNA of the CDR3: TGTGCCAGCAGTGAGTGGGTTAACTCCTACGAGCAGTACTTC. This encodes CASSEWVNSYEQYF.